Presented here are 16 T cell receptor beta chains from one specimen sequenced in a study of blood T cell repertoires in COVID-19. Repertoires were generated with immunoSEQ multiplex PCR, while TCRdb's copy carries only in-frame clones and drops some. The sample contains some 200,000 clones, 80% of which appear only once. Material for sequencing was peripheral blood. Source of these receptors: a woman in her sixties or seventies with acute or convalescent COVID-19.

V usage is TRBV21-1 and J usage is TRBJ1-5; the table's D call of TRBD1 was not tested on the DNA. TRBV21-1 is tagged as a pseudogene. The CDR3 length is 18 residues. CDR3: CAITREEGARTLPLPQHF. CDR3 in DNA: TGTGCCATAACTCGCGAGGAGGGGGCGCGGACACTACCTCTTCCCCAGCATTTT.

The V gene is TRBV5-1, the J gene TRBJ2-1, with D possibly being TRBD1 (6 bases). This CDR3 has 15 residues. Germline values: CDR1 SGHRS, CDR2 YFSETQ. Trimming pared 4 bases from V and 7 bases from J, leaving 18 bases between. Here the CDR3 DNA reads TGCGCCAGCAGCGTTAATGCAGGGGAGAGGAATGAGCAGTTCTTC. It encodes CASSVNAGERNEQFF.

This sequence joins TRBV19 and TRBJ1-1; D is perhaps TRBD1 (5 bases). With 4 bases removed from V and 6 bases from J, the gap between germline ends came to 12 bases. The germline gives CDR1 LNHDA, CDR2 SQIVND (reference sequence). The CDR3 runs 13 residues. CDR3 bases: TGTGCCAGTAGTACCTATCAAGGGGCTGAAGCTTTCTTT. Residues: CASSTYQGAEAFF.

The chain has TRBV7-3 and TRBJ2-1, with D perhaps matching TRBD1 (5 bases). Germline V gives CDR1 SGHTA, CDR2 FQGTGA. This CDR3 region has 13 residues. V was cut by 2 bases and J by 9 bases, with 11 bases left in between. CDR3 nucleotides: TGTGCCAGCAGCTTACGCGAGCAGGGTGAGCAGTTCTTC. Protein sequence: CASSLREQGEQFF. The full variable domain, completed using reference TRBV7-3 and TRBJ2-1, is GAGVSQTPSNKVTEKGKYVELRCDPISGHTALYWYRQSLGQGPEFLIYFQGTGAADDSGLPNDRFFAVRPEGSVSTLKIQRTERGDSAVYLCASSLREQGEQFFGPGTRLTVL.

Only one count was recorded for this clone. The chain joins TRBV25-1 to TRBJ2-5, with 8 nucleotides matching TRBD1. From germline, CDR1 is MGHDK and CDR2 SYGVNS. The CDR3 contains 15 residues. V shed 3 bases, J shed 3 bases, and the junction held 6 bases outside the gene matches. In nucleotides, the CDR3 is TGTGCCAGCAGTGAGGCAGGGGGCCCGAAAGAGACCCAGTACTTC. It specifies CASSEAGGPKETQYF.

The V and J genes are TRBV5-3 and TRBJ2-4; D ambiguous. TRBV5-3 is classed as an ORF, of uncertain function. This CDR3 has 14 amino acids. The germline V and J ends were trimmed by 4 bases and 1 base, with 9 bases remaining between them. The DNA of the CDR3 is TGTGCCAGAAGCGGCGAGGCGGCCAAAAACATTCAGTACTTC. Encoded protein: CARSGEAAKNIQYF.

V usage is TRBV12-2 and J usage is TRBJ2-7; the table assigns TRBD1, which was not confirmed against the DNA. TRBV12-2 represents a pseudogene. CDR3 length: 15 amino acids. The CDR3 bases are TGTGCAAGTCGCTCGAACGAGGACAGGGACTACGAGCAGTACTTC. Encoded protein: CASRSNEDRDYEQYF.

This sequence joins TRBV27 and TRBJ2-3; 10 bases are a match to TRBD1. The germline CDR1 and CDR2 sequences are MNHEY and SMNVEV (reference sequence). V shed 3 bases, J shed 2 bases, and the junction held 2 bases outside the gene matches. The CDR3 totals 15 residues. As DNA, the CDR3 is TGTGCCAGCAGTTTCGGGACAGGGGCCACAGATACGCAGTATTTT. This translates into CASSFGTGATDTQYF.

The rearrangement links TRBV3-1 (or the pseudogene TRBV3-2) to TRBJ1-2; a possible D gene is TRBD1 (6 bases). Germline V gene data show CDR1 as LGHDT and CDR2 as YNNKEL (reference sequence). Deletions cut 1 base from V and 7 bases from J, with 10 bases between. This CDR3 is 13 amino acids long. The CDR3: CASSQGRRGGYTF. The CDR3 DNA follows: TGTGCCAGCAGCCAAGGCCGCAGGGGTGGCTACACCTTC.

This chain uses TRBV24-1 with TRBJ2-7, with a weak D call TRBD1 (6 bases). Germline CDR1 KGHDR, CDR2 SFDVKD. The CDR3 is made up of 15 amino acids. Between the trimmed V and J ends, which lost 2 bases and 4 bases, there was a span of 14 bases. CDR3 in amino acids: CATSDSRVQGYEQYF. The CDR3 coding sequence is TGTGCCACCAGTGATTCCCGGGTCCAGGGGTACGAGCAGTACTTC.

The chain uses TRBV7-9 and TRBJ1-5; D unresolved. The CDR3 length is 14 residues. CDR1 SEHNR and CDR2 FQNEAQ come from the germline V gene (reference sequence). Trimming shortened V by 3 bases and J by 2 bases, and 8 bases separated the two germline ends. The CDR3 DNA is TGTGCCAGCAGCTTGGCCCCAGGCAATCAGCCCCAGCATTTT. The encoded protein is CASSLAPGNQPQHF.

The V call is TRBV3-1 (or the pseudogene TRBV3-2), the J call TRBJ1-2; 7 bases map to TRBD1. This CDR3 has 13 residues. V dropped 3 bases and J dropped 6; count of bases not matched to a gene: 4. In germline, CDR1 is LGHDT, CDR2 YNNKEL (reference sequence). This chain's CDR3 is CASSHQGGDGYTF. The CDR3 coding sequence is TGTGCCAGCAGCCACCAGGGGGGTGATGGCTACACCTTC.

V usage is TRBV25-1 and J usage is TRBJ1-4; a possible D gene is TRBD1 (5 bases). The length of the CDR3 is 17 residues. Between the trimmed V and J ends, which lost 5 bases and 8 bases, there was a span of 24 bases. Germline values: CDR1 MGHDK, CDR2 SYGVNS. CDR3 nucleotides: TGTGCCAGCAGTCTCCGGGCCGGGGGGGGACCTTTGGAAAAACTGTTTTTT. Amino acid sequence: CASSLRAGGGPLEKLFF.

This chain joins TRBV6-2 or TRBV6-3 and TRBJ2-4, with 7 positions matching TRBD2. Germline V gene data show CDR1 as MNHEY and CDR2 as SVGEGT. The length of the CDR3 is 15 residues. The trim removed 4 bases at V and 6 bases at J, leaving 9 bases unmatched. The CDR3, as DNA: TGTGCCAGCAGTTGGACGGGGGGTGTGGGAAACATTCAGTACTTC. Amino acids: CASSWTGGVGNIQYF.

The chain links TRBV7-2 to TRBJ2-3, with 10 positions matching TRBD1. Germline CDR1 SGHTA, CDR2 FQGNSA. CDR3 length equals 14 residues. Germline trimming cut 5 bases from V and 9 bases from J; bases unmatched to any gene: 8. The CDR3 here is CASSVDRGRNTQYF. The CDR3 DNA follows: TGTGCCAGCAGCGTTGACAGGGGGCGGAACACGCAGTATTTT.

The gene calls are TRBV7-2 and TRBJ2-7, with 15 bases aligning to TRBD2. The length of the CDR3 is 17 residues. The V gene's germline CDR1 is SGHTA and CDR2 FQGNSA. V lost 8 bases to trimming and J lost 0 bases; unmatched junction nucleotides: 8. CDR3 in DNA: TGTGCCAGCGGACGAGGACTAGCGGGGGGGATCTCCTACGAGCAGTACTTC. This translates into CASGRGLAGGISYEQYF.